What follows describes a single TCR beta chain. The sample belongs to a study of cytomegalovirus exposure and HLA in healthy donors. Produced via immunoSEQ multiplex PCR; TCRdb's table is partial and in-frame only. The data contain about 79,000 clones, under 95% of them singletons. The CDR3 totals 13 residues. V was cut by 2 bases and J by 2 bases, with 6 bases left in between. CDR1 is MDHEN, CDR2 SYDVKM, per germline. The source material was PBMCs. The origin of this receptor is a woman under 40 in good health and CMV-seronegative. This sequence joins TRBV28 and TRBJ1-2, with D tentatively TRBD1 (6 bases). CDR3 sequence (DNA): TGTGCCAGCAGTTTAACAGGGAACTATGGCTACACCTTC. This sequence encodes CASSLTGNYGYTF.